This record covers a single T cell receptor (beta chain). Its antigen is unidentified. Germline V lookup: CDR1 SGHAT, CDR2 FQDESV (reference sequence). The CDR3 has 15 amino acids. With V trimmed by 5 bases and J by 0 bases, 6 bases remained unmatched. TCRdb re-called the 5' RACE reads through MiXCR, storing one row per CDR3 protein. The sample holds fewer than 450,000 distinct CDR3 sequences; 24% are singletons and the top ten take 8.5% to 9%. This sample is drawn from a study of T-cell memory formation after mild COVID-19. Findings and caveats of the study: Chiefly within CM and EM were the contracting CD4+ clones; CD8+ ones were within EMRA.

The receptor comes from an adult woman who had mild COVID-19 (a few samples of this study predate the infection). Cell type and time point are not known. The chain uses TRBV11-1 and TRBJ1-1; TRBD1 matches 7 bases. Sequenced input: PBMCs or a T cell subset sorted from them (not recorded which). CDR3 sequence reads: CASSVGQTMNTEAFF. The CDR3 DNA follows: TGTGCCAGCAGCGTGGGACAGACAATGAACACTGAAGCTTTCTTT.